This T cell receptor (beta chain) emerged from a study of blood T cell repertoires in COVID-19. Study-wide context: Collection of acute and convalescent COVID-19 samples took place in the United States, Italy and Spain.

Details on this clone: With a much larger clone just one base away, this may be a read error. Other DNA sequences in this specimen translate into the identical CDR3.

Ages ranged from about 18 to 100 years, with residence in about 23 US areas. Self-reported history from a screening survey and questionnaire set each donor's cohort. Each recovered donor of Cohort 3 presented with two negative PCRs, clearance, or symptom resolution. Sequenced by immunoSEQ multiplex PCR; TCRdb stores in-frame clones only, minus some. The data show over 120,000 clones, with over 65% seen just once and approximately 6% held by the top ten. The sample taken for sequencing was PBMCs or T cells enriched from blood (not recorded which). This clonotype originated in a woman aged 45-65 years who had recovered from COVID-19.

This chain's CDR3 is CASSSDSHSPLHF. The CDR3 DNA is TGCGCTAGCAGCTCCGACAGTCATTCACCCCTCCACTTT. J is TRBJ1-6 and V is TRBV5-1; D is possibly TRBD1 (5 bases). Germline V CDR1 and CDR2: SGHRS, YFSETQ. The length of the CDR3 is 13 residues.